This is a list of T cell receptor beta chains from one sample in a study of T cell responses to AZD1222 COVID-19 vaccine. Repertoires were generated with immunoSEQ multiplex PCR, while TCRdb's copy carries only in-frame clones and drops some. This sample has approximately 150,000 clones, with over 85% found just once. Sample: peripheral blood, taken on day 0 of AZD1222 vaccination. The receptors were gathered from an adult in good health. Both conserved end residues are part of each CDR3. D genes are given only for firm matches. The size of a clone is reported for some rows only, either as once, few or many, or as a class for expanded clones.

TRBD2	TRBV4-2	-	TRBJ2-2	TGTGCCAGCAGCCAAGAACTAGCGGGCACCGGGGAGCTGTTTTTT	CASSQELAGTGELFF
TRBD1	TRBV27	-	TRBJ2-7	TGTGCCAGCAGTTGGGGACAGAGCTACGAGCAGTACTTC	CASSWGQSYEQYF
-	TRBV27	-	TRBJ2-1	TGTGCCAGCAGTTTTAGGCGTAGCTTCAATGAGCAGTTCTTC	CASSFRRSFNEQFF
TRBD2	TRBV28	-	TRBJ2-7	TGTGCCAGCAGTTTTGCAGCGGGAGTTCTATCCTACGAGCAGTACTTC	CASSFAAGVLSYEQYF
-	TRBV6-5	-	TRBJ1-2	TGTGCCAGCAGTCCCGACAGTCGCTATGGCTACACCTTC	CASSPDSRYGYTF
-	TRBV5-3	-	TRBJ2-1	TGTGCCAGAAGCTTGGCGGAGGGGGCGCCCGACAATGAGCAGTTCTTC	CARSLAEGAPDNEQFF
-	TRBV28	-	TRBJ2-7	TGTGCCAGCAGTTTGTGGGCAGGTCAGCGGTACGAGCAGTACTTC	CASSLWAGQRYEQYF
TRBD2	TRBV5-6	-	TRBJ2-1	TGTGCCAGCAGTTCTCCGGGACTATTAAGCTACAATGAGCAGTTCTTC	CASSSPGLLSYNEQFF
-	TRBV27	-	TRBJ1-4	TGTGCCAGCAGTTCGAGCCGGGGGTATAATGAAAAACTGTTTTTT	CASSSSRGYNEKLFF
TRBD1	TRBV7-2	-	TRBJ1-2	TGTGCCAGCAGTAGGGACAGGCTCTATGGCTACACCTTC	CASSRDRLYGYTF
-	TRBV6-6	-	TRBJ1-5	TGTGCCAGCAGTTACTCCCTCCGGGGACAGCCCCAGCATTTT	CASSYSLRGQPQHF
TRBD2	TRBV11-2	-	TRBJ2-3	TGTGCCAGCAGCTCACCCATAAGAGAGAGCGGGAGCACCGGTACGCAGTATTTT	CASSSPIRESGSTGTQYF
-	TRBV5-1	once	TRBJ2-3	TGCGCCAGCAGCTTGTATGACCCCCTCGGAAATACGCAGTATTTT	CASSLYDPLGNTQYF
-	TRBV12-5	-	TRBJ2-2	TGTGCTAGTGGTTTAGTCGAAGGTGGCACCGGGGAGCTGTTTTTT	CASGLVEGGTGELFF
-	TRBV7-9	-	TRBJ2-7	TGTGCCAGCAGAGTGGGAAGCGAGCAGTACTTC	CASRVGSEQYF
-	TRBV27	-	TRBJ1-6	TGTGCCAGCAGTCCACGAGGGGGGCAGGGCAATTCACCCCTCCACTTT	CASSPRGGQGNSPLHF
-	TRBV6-5	-	TRBJ2-7	TGTGCCAGCTTGGGGGGGCTCTCCTACGAGCAGTACTTC	CASLGGLSYEQYF
-	TRBV3-1/TRBV3-2	-	TRBJ2-7	TGTGCCAGCAGCCTCCGTCAGGGATCCTACGAGCAGTACTTC	CASSLRQGSYEQYF
-	TRBV6-2/TRBV6-3	-	TRBJ1-1	TGTGCCAGCAGTTCCCGGGGGGAGGGGGTGAACACTGAAGCTTTCTTT	CASSSRGEGVNTEAFF
-	TRBV30	-	TRBJ2-2	TGTGCCTGGAGGGGGGGCAAGAGGACCGGGGAGCTGTTTTTT	CAWRGGKRTGELFF
TRBD1	TRBV11-2	-	TRBJ1-1	TGTGCCAGCAGCTTAGTGGGGACAGGAAACACTGAAGCTTTCTTT	CASSLVGTGNTEAFF
-	TRBV5-1	-	TRBJ1-1	TGCGCCAGCAGCTTTACTCTCCCTGGGGACACTGAAGCTTTCTTT	CASSFTLPGDTEAFF
-	TRBV28	-	TRBJ1-2	TGTGCCAGCAGTGGACCAGGGGAGGATGGCTACACCTTC	CASSGPGEDGYTF
TRBD2	TRBV6-4	-	TRBJ2-1	TGTGCCAGCAGTGACTCAGCGGGAGGGCCATATGAGCAGTTCTTC	CASSDSAGGPYEQFF
-	TRBV7-9	-	TRBJ1-5	TGTGCCAGCCAGCCTGAGGGTTATCAGCCCCAGCATTTT	CASQPEGYQPQHF
-	TRBV11-2	-	TRBJ2-3	TGTGCCAGCAGCCTTGCGGGGCTTACGCAGTATTTT	CASSLAGLTQYF
TRBD1	TRBV10-3	once	TRBJ1-1	TGTGCCGGCCGGACAGGGGAGAACACTGAAGCTTTCTTT	CAGRTGENTEAFF
-	TRBV5-1	few	TRBJ1-4	TGCGCCAGCAGCTTGAAGATCAGGGGACCTAATGAAAAACTGTTTTTT	CASSLKIRGPNEKLFF
TRBD1	TRBV5-8	-	TRBJ2-5	TGTGCCAGCAGCGCCGGGACAGGTCGAGAGACCCAGTACTTC	CASSAGTGRETQYF
-	TRBV20-1	-	TRBJ1-2	TGCAGTGCGAGTGACACTTATGGCTACACCTTC	CSASDTYGYTF
-	TRBV12-3/TRBV12-4	-	TRBJ1-5	TGTGCCAGCAGTTTAGCGGGTCAGCCCCAGCATTTT	CASSLAGQPQHF
-	TRBV7-2	-	TRBJ1-2	TGTGCCAGCAGCTTAAGGGCAGGGAACTATGGCTACACCTTC	CASSLRAGNYGYTF
TRBD2	TRBV4-1	-	TRBJ2-1	TGCGCCAGCAGCCACAGAGGACTAGGTCTCAATGAGCAGTTCTTC	CASSHRGLGLNEQFF
-	TRBV9	-	TRBJ2-1	TGTGCCAGCAGCGCCCGGCGGTCGAGCAATGAGCAGTTCTTC	CASSARRSSNEQFF
TRBD1	TRBV29-1	-	TRBJ1-1	TGCAGCGTTGAATTTTGGGACAGACAAGCGAACACTGAAGCTTTCTTT	CSVEFWDRQANTEAFF
-	TRBV2	-	TRBJ1-5	TGTGCCAGCAGTGAACATCTCAATCAGCCCCAGCATTTT	CASSEHLNQPQHF
-	TRBV29-1	-	TRBJ1-1	TGCAGCGTTGAAGTACGTGGTTTCGAACTCACTGAAGCTTTCTTT	CSVEVRGFELTEAFF
-	TRBV11-2	-	TRBJ2-5	TGTGCCAGCAGCCCAAGTCGCGTCCAAGAGACCCAGTACTTC	CASSPSRVQETQYF